The 12 T cell receptor beta chains below were found in one sample sequenced in a study of OX40 agonist ivuxolimab in advanced cancers. Repertoires were generated with immunoSEQ multiplex PCR, while TCRdb's copy carries only in-frame clones and drops some. The sample has approximately 70,000 clones; about 84% are singletons. Source: CD4+ or CD8+ T cells sorted from blood, taken in a trial of the OX40 agonist ivuxolimab. Every receptor here comes from an adult with an advanced solid tumor such as melanoma, head and neck, liver or kidney cancer.

The chain recombines TRBV6-1 with TRBJ1-2, with no clear D. The CDR3 runs 13 residues. Germline-derived CDR1 and CDR2 are MNHNS and SASEGT. V was cut by 6 bases and J by 4 bases, with 12 bases left in between. The CDR3 DNA reads as TGTGCCAGCAGGGAACCCGTGTTCTATGGCTACACCTTC. This encodes CASREPVFYGYTF.

The chain joins TRBV7-9 to TRBJ1-1, with 10 bases identical to TRBD1. Germline CDR1 reads SEHNR; CDR2 reads FQNEAQ (reference sequence). J was trimmed by 1 base and V by 5 bases; bases with no gene match: 4. The CDR3 has 15 amino acids. CDR3 protein: CASSQGDRGNTEAFF. The DNA for the CDR3 is TGTGCCAGCAGCCAAGGGGACAGGGGGAACACTGAAGCTTTCTTT.

The V gene is TRBV19, the J gene TRBJ1-1; D gene uncertain. The germline CDR1 and CDR2 sequences are LNHDA and SQIVND (reference sequence). Trimming removed 5 bases from V and 1 base from J, with 11 bases in between. The CDR3 length is 14 residues. The CDR3 protein is CASSVAGRNTEAFF. In DNA, the CDR3 is TGTGCCAGTAGTGTCGCCGGGAGGAACACTGAAGCTTTCTTT.

The chain is built from TRBV30 and TRBJ2-3; 7 nucleotides agree with TRBD2. V shed 4 bases and J 1 base; nucleotides not matched to a gene: 2. Per the germline V gene, CDR1 is GTSNPN and CDR2 is SVGIG (reference sequence). The CDR3 extends over 13 amino acids. The CDR3 DNA is TGTGCCTGGAATAGCGGGCGCACAGATACGCAGTATTTT. Translated, it gives CAWNSGRTDTQYF.

The chain combines TRBV6-5 with TRBJ2-7; 7 bases align to TRBD2. The ends lost 6 bases at V and 6 bases at J; junction bases unmatched: 11. CDR3 length: 14 residues. Germline CDR1 is MNHEY and CDR2 is SVGAGI. CDR3 sequence reads: CASSRSRESSEQYF. DNA for the CDR3: TGTGCCAGCAGCCGATCGCGGGAGAGTTCCGAGCAGTACTTC.

The chain links TRBV30 to TRBJ1-5, with TRBD1 as a possible D gene (5 bases). Trimming cost V 5 bases and J 9 bases, with 23 bases left between them. CDR1 is GTSNPN, CDR2 SVGIG, per germline (reference sequence). The CDR3 contains 15 residues. In DNA, the CDR3 is TGTGCCTGGGGGCCATCGCGGGGCCCCTCTTGGCCCCAGCATTTT. Protein product: CAWGPSRGPSWPQHF. The full variable domain, with the rest looked up from reference TRBV30 and TRBJ1-5, is SQTIHQWPATLVQPVGSPLSLECTVEGTSNPNLYWYRQAAGRGLQLLFYSVGIGQISSEVPQNLSASRPQDRQFILSSKKLLLSDSGFYLCAWGPSRGPSWPQHFGDGTRLSIL.

This CDR3 reads CASSSTRGGNEQFF. The CDR3 bases are TGTGCCAGCAGCTCCACCCGCGGGGGCAATGAGCAGTTCTTC. The J gene is TRBJ2-1, the V gene TRBV27, with 7 bases lining up with TRBD2. J gave up 6 bases and V 6 bases, and 8 bases lay outside the gene matches. Germline CDR1 is MNHEY and CDR2 is SMNVEV (reference sequence). The CDR3 loop spans 14 amino acids.

The gene calls are TRBV4-1 and TRBJ1-4, with D uncertain. V dropped 2 bases and J dropped 2 bases, with 9 bases sitting between them. In germline, CDR1 is MGHRA, CDR2 YSYEKL. CDR3 length: 15 residues. DNA for the CDR3: TGCGCCAGCAGCCAAACGGATTCCACTAATGAAAAACTGTTTTTT. Translating gives CASSQTDSTNEKLFF.

J is TRBJ1-1 and V is TRBV19, with 7 nucleotides matching TRBD1. Unmatched junction bases numbered 11, after V lost 1 base and J lost 6 bases. The CDR3 has 16 residues. Looked up from germline, CDR1 is LNHDA and CDR2 is SQIVND (reference sequence). The CDR3 region has the DNA TGTGCCAGTAGTATAGCAGGGACAGCGTTCCCCGCTGAAGCTTTCTTT. It yields the protein CASSIAGTAFPAEAFF.

The rearrangement links TRBV11-3 to TRBJ2-7, with TRBD2 matching over 7 bases. The CDR3 sequence is 15 residues long. V shed 3 bases and J 5 bases; nucleotides not matched to a gene: 10. Looked up from germline, CDR1 is SGHNT and CDR2 is YENEEA. CDR3: CASSFGAGDSHEQYF. As DNA, the CDR3 is TGTGCCAGCAGCTTTGGGGCGGGGGATTCCCACGAGCAGTACTTC.

V and J are TRBV6-1 and TRBJ2-3; D perhaps matches TRBD2 (6 bases). The CDR3 runs 13 residues. The germline V gene encodes CDR1 MNHNS and CDR2 SASEGT. V was cut by 5 bases and J by 4 bases, with 10 bases left in between. The DNA of the CDR3 is TGTGCCAGCAGTTGGGGAGGTGCAGATACGCAGTATTTT. It specifies CASSWGGADTQYF.

The CDR3 coding sequence is TGTGCCGGCCAACGAAGGGGAGGACAAGAGACCCAGTACTTC. Translation gives CAGQRRGGQETQYF. This sequence joins TRBV5-6 and TRBJ2-5, with a possible D match to TRBD2 (6 bases). V lost 10 bases, J lost 2 bases, and 18 bases lay in between. CDR1 is SGHDT and CDR2 is YYEEEE in the germline V gene. The CDR3 spans 14 residues.